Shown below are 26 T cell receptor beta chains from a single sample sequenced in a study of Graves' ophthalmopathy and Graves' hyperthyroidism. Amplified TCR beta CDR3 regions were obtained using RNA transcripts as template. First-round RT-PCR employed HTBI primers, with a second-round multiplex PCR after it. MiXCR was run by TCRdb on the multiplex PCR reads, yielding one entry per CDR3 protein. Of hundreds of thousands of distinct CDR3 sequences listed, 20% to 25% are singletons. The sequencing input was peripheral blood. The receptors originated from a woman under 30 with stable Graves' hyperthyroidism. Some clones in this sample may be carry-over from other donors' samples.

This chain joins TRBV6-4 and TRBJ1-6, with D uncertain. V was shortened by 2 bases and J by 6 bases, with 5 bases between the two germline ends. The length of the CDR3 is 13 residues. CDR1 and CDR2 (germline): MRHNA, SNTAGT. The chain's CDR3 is CASSDRFNSPLHF. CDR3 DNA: TGTGCCAGCAGTGACAGGTTTAATTCACCCCTCCACTTT.

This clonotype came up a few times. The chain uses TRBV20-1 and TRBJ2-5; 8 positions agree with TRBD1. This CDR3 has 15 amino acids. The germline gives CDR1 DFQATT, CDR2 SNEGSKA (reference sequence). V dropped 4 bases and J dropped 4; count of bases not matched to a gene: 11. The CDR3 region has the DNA TGCAGTGCTATCAACCAGGGGACAGGAGGAGAGACCCAGTACTTC. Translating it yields CSAINQGTGGETQYF.

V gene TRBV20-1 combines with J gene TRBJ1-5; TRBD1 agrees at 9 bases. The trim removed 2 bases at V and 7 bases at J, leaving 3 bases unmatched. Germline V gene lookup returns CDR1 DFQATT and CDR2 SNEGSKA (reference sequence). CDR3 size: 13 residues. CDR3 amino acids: CSARKQGAQPQHF. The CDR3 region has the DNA TGCAGTGCTAGAAAACAGGGGGCGCAGCCCCAGCATTTT.

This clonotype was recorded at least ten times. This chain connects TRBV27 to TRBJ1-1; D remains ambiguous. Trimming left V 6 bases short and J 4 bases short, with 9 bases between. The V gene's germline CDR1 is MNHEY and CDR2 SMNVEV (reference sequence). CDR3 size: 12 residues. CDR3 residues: CASRSLGTEAFF. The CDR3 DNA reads TGTGCCAGCAGATCCCTCGGCACTGAAGCTTTCTTT.

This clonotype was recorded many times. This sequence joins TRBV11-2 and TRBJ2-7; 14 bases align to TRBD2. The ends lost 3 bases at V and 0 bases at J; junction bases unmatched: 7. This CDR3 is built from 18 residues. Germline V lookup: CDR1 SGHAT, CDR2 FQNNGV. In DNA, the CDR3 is TGTGCCAGCAGCTTTAGACTAGCGGGGGGGTCTTTCTCCTACGAGCAGTACTTC. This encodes CASSFRLAGGSFSYEQYF.

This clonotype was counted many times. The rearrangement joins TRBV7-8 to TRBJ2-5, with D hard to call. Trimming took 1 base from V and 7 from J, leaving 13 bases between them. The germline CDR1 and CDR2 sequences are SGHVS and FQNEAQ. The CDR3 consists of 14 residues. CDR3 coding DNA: TGTGCCAGCAGCTTAGTCTACGTGAGAGGGACCCAGTACTTC. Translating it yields CASSLVYVRGTQYF. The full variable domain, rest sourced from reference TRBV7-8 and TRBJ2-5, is GAGVSQSPRYKVAKRGQDVALRCDPISGHVSLFWYQQALGQGPEFLTYFQNEAQLDKSGLPSDRFFAERPEGSVSTLKIQRTQQEDSAVYLCASSLVYVRGTQYFGPGTRLLVL.

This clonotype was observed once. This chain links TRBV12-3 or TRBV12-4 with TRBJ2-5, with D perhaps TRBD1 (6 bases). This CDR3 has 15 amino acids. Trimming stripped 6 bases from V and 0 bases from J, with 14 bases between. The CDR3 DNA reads TGTGCCAGCAGCCAAGGGGGACCGTACCAAGAGACCCAGTACTTC. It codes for CASSQGGPYQETQYF.

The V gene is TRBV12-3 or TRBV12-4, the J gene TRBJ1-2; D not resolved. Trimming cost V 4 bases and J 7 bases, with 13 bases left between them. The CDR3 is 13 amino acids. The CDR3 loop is CASSYTWSGGYTF. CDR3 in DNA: TGTGCCAGCAGTTACACATGGTCGGGTGGCTACACCTTC.

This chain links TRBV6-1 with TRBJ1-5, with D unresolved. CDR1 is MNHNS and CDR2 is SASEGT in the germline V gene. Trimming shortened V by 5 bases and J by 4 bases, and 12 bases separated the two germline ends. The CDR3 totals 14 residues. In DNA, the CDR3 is TGTGCCAGCAGTACCCCCCGGAGGAATCAGCCCCAGCATTTT. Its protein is CASSTPRRNQPQHF.

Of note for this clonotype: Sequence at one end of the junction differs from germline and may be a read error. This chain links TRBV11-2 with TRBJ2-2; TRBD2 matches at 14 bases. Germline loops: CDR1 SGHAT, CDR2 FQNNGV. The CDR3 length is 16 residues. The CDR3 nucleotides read TGTGCCAGCAGTCTCGGGACTAGCGGGAGTATGGGGGAGCTGTTGTTT. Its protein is CASSLGTSGSMGELLF.

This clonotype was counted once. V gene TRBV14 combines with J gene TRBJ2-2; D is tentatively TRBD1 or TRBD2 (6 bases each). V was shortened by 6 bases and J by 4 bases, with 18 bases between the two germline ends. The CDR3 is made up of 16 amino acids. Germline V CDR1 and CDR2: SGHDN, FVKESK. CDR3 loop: CASSRGLGGRTGELFF. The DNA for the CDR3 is TGTGCCAGCAGTCGGGGTTTAGGGGGGCGCACCGGGGAGCTGTTTTTT. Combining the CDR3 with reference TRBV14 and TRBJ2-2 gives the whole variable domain EAGVTQFPSHSVIEKGQTVTLRCDPISGHDNLYWYRRVMGKEIKFLLHFVKESKQDESGMPNNRFLAERTGGTYSTLKVQPAELEDSGVYFCASSRGLGGRTGELFFGEGSRLTVL.

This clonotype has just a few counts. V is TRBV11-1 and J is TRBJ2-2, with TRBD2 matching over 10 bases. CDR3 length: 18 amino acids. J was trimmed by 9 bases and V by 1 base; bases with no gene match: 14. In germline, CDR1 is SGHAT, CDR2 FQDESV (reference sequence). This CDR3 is CASSLESLAGVWTRELFF. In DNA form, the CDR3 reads TGTGCCAGCAGCTTAGAGAGCCTAGCGGGAGTTTGGACCAGGGAGCTGTTTTTT.

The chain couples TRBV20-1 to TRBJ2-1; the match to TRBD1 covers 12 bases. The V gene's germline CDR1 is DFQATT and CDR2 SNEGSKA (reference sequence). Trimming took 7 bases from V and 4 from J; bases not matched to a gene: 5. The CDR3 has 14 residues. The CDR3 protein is CSVGTGGLYNEQFF. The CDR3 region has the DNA TGCAGTGTCGGGACAGGGGGCCTATACAATGAGCAGTTCTTC.

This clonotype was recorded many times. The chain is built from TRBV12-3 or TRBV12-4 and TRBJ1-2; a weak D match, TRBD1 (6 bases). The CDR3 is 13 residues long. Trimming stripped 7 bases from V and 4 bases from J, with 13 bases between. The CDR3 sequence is CASTPDRTYGYTF. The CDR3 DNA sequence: TGTGCCAGCACTCCCGACAGGACCTATGGCTACACCTTC.

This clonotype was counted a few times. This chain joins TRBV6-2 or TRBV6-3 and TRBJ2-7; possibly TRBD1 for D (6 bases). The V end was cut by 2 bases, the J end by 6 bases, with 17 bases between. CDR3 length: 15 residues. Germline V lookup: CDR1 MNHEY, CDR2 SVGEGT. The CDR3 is CASSYGRGATSEQYF. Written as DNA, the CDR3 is TGTGCCAGCAGTTACGGCAGGGGCGCAACGTCCGAGCAGTACTTC.

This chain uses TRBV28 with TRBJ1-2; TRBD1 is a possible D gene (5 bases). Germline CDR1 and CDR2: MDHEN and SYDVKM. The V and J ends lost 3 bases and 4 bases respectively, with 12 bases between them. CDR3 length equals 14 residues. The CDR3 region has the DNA TGTGCCAGCAGTTTTGACGGGACGGCCTATGGCTACACCTTC. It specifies CASSFDGTAYGYTF.

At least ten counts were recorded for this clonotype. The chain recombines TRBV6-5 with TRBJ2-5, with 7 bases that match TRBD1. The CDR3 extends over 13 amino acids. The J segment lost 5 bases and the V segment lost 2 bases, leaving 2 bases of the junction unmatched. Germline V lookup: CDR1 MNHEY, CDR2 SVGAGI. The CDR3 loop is CASSYLDRETQYF. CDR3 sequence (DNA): TGTGCCAGCAGTTACCTGGACAGGGAGACCCAGTACTTC.

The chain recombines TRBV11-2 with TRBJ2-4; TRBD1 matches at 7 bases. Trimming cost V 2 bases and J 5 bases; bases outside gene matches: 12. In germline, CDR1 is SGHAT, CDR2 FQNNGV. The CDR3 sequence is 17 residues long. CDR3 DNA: TGTGCCAGCAGCTTATTATTGACCTCCGGGACAGAAAACATTCAGTACTTC. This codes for CASSLLLTSGTENIQYF.

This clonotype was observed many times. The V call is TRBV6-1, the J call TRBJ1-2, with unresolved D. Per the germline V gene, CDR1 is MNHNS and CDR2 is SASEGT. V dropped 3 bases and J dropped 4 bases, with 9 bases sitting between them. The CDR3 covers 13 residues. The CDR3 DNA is TGTGCCAGCAGTGATGGTCAGGTCTATGGCTACACCTTC. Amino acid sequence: CASSDGQVYGYTF.

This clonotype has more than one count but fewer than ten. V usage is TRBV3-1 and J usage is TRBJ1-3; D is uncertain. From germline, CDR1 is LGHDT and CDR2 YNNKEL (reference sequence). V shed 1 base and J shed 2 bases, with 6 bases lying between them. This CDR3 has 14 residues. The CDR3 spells CASSQGDPGNTIYF. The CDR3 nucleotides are TGTGCCAGCAGCCAAGGGGATCCTGGAAACACCATATATTTT.

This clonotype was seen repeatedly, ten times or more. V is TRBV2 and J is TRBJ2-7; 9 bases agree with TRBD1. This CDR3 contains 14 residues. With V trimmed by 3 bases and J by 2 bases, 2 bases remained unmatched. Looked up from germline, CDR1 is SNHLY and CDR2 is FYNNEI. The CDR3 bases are TGTGCCAGCAGTGAGGACAGGGGAGCCTACGAGCAGTACTTC. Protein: CASSEDRGAYEQYF.

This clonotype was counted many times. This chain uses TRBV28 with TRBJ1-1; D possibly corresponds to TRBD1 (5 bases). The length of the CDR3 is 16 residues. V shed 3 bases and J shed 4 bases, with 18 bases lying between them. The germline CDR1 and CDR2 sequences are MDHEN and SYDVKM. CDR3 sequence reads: CASSFSRGRAGTEAFF. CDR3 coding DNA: TGTGCCAGCAGTTTTTCAAGGGGCAGGGCTGGCACTGAAGCTTTCTTT.

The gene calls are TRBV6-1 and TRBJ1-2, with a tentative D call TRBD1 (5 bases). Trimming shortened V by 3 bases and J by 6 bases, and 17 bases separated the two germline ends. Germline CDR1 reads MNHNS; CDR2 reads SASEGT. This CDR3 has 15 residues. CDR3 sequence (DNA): TGTGCCAGCAGTGATGGGACCTACGGAAGGGATGGCTACACCTTC. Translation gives CASSDGTYGRDGYTF.

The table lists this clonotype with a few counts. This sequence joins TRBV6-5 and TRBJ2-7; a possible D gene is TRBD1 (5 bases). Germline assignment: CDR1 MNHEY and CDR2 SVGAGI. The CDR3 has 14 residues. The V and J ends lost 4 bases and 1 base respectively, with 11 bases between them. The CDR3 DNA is TGTGCCAGCAGTTCCGCCTGGACATCCTACGAGCAGTACTTC. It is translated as CASSSAWTSYEQYF.

The CDR3 protein is CASSGLRRDRPYEQYF. The CDR3 region has the DNA TGTGCCAGCAGTGGACTTCGCCGGGACAGGCCCTACGAGCAGTACTTC. The chain joins TRBV25-1 to TRBJ2-7; 8 positions agree with TRBD1. The V segment lost 4 bases and the J segment 2 bases; nucleotides outside the gene matches: 10. CDR1 MGHDK and CDR2 SYGVNS come from the germline V gene. This CDR3 is built from 16 residues.

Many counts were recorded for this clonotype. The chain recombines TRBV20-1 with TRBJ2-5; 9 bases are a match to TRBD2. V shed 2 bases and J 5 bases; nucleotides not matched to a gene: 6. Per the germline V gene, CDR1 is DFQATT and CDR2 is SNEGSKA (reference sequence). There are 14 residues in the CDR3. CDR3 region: CSARIAGGAETQYF. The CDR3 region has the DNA TGCAGTGCTAGAATTGCGGGGGGGGCGGAGACCCAGTACTTC.